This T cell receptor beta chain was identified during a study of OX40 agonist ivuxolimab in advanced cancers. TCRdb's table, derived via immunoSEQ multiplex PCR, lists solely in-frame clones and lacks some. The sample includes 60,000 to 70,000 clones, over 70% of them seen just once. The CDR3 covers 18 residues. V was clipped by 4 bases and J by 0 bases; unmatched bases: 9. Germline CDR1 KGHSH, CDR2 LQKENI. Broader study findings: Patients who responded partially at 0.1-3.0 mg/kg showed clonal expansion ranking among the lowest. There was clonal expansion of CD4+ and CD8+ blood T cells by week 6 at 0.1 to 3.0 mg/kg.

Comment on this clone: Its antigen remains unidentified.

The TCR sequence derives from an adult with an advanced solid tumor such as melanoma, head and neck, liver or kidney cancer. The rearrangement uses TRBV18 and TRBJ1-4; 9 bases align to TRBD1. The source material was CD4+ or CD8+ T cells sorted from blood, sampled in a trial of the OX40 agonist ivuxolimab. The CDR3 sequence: CASSRIQGAFATNEKLFF. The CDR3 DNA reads TGTGCCAGCTCACGAATACAGGGGGCGTTTGCAACTAATGAAAAACTGTTTTTT.